This is a list of T cell receptor beta chains from one sample in a study of cytomegalovirus exposure and HLA in healthy donors. Only in-frame clones appear in the TCRdb table, and some are missing; sequencing was by immunoSEQ multiplex PCR. The table lists about 120,000 clones, 50% to 75% of them singletons. The specimen was PBMCs. All receptors derive from a woman aged 40 to 50 in good health and CMV-seropositive. Each CDR3 is given without its conserved first and last residue. A D gene is named only where the DNA matches it firmly. Clone size is not always given. Where it is, it says once, few, many or a class for expanded clones.

TRBV2 once NA ASSLNQDGENYEQY
TRBV9 NA NA ASSPLGGYENSPLH
TRBV5-1 NA NA ASSLGQLSYEQY
TRBV5-1 NA NA ASSFGGGGEQY
TRBV7-9 NA NA ASSYGGNTEAF
TRBV4-2 NA TRBD1 ASSQDLTGANYGYT
TRBV5-6 NA NA ASSLDRLNTEAF
TRBV18 NA TRBD1 ASSPIPGQGAGYGYT
TRBV2 few NA ASEGVGSPLH
TRBV5-1 NA NA ASSLEGLLYYGYT
TRBV27 few TRBD1 ASRRQGEYSPLH
TRBV5-1 few TRBD1 ASSLEGTVYEQY
TRBV6-1 NA NA ASKGQLNTEAF
TRBV9 NA TRBD2 ASSVGGRAREQY
TRBV7-2 NA TRBD1 ASSFRQGAGEAF
TRBV2 NA TRBD1 ASGQGEVTEAF
TRBV13 NA NA ASSLTPKTSGNMNTEAF
TRBV11-2 NA NA ASSPRGGAEKLF
TRBV30 NA TRBD2 AWSVRRTSGLEGIQY
TRBV5-5 NA NA ASSLGDTGELF
TRBV7-3 few TRBD2 ASSLGSTSVHEQF
TRBV6-1 NA NA ASSELGNTEAF
TRBV20-1 NA NA SASWLDTQY
TRBV5-4 once NA ASSLSGVEQY
TRBV7-8 few TRBD1 ASSLGQGNFGELF
TRBV6-6 NA NA ASSPTGGASYEQY
TRBV6-5 few TRBD2 ASSSPGLAQF
TRBV27 NA NA ASSGTLGGPYEQY
TRBV6-5 few TRBD2 ASSYLGGTSQYEQY
TRBV27 NA TRBD2 ATKHVAGESYEQY
TRBV19 NA NA ASRMGGSGANVLT
TRBV27 few TRBD1 ASCGTDKRYGYT
TRBV5-1 NA TRBD1 ASSLVTGANEKLF
TRBV13 NA NA ATRGSEGMETQY
TRBV6-1 NA NA ASSEAAHSQLF
TRBV28 NA TRBD2 ASSSFGLSGKITDTQY
TRBV5-1 NA TRBD2 ASSLGLAVPDTQY
TRBV5-8 NA TRBD2 ASSPTSATSDTQY
TRBV6-5 NA TRBD2 ASRGTGGYNEQF
TRBV5-1 once TRBD1 ASSLGQGGEKLF
TRBV5-6 few TRBD2 ASSHGEVSLAVSYNEQF
TRBV5-1 once NA ASSLAGKSNTGELF
TRBV25-1 NA NA ASSEYTVSGNTIY
TRBV7-8 NA NA ASSLPGENHYGYT
TRBV7-9 NA TRBD2 ASSPGLAGGNGREQY
TRBV10-3 NA NA AISSGVGNTEAF
TRBV7-6 NA NA ASSLERGSSYEQY
TRBV18 NA TRBD1 ASSPSLGTGGMNTEAF
TRBV27 NA TRBD1 ASSSTGDIYEQY
TRBV27 few NA ASSFDSSYNEQF
TRBV10-1 NA TRBD2 ASSEDRAGVGDTQY
TRBV5-1 NA TRBD1 ASSFTGTGDYEQY
TRBV19 NA TRBD1 ASSIFSGGETDTQY
TRBV5-1 NA TRBD1 ASSSQGAPNEKLF
TRBV18 NA NA ASSPDSRSTDTQY
TRBV29-1 NA TRBD1 SAELGQGHGYT
TRBV19 NA NA ASSISGSSYEQY
TRBV25-1 few NA ASSESPTGGYT